This entry features one T cell receptor beta chain sequence. No cognate antigen has been identified for it. No base qualities exist here, and no much larger clone lies one base off it. Library method: the immunoSEQ multiplex PCR assay. Sourced from immuneACCESS, this table was stored by TCRdb with only in-frame sequences that have V and J called. A share of the clones is absent; for the studies checked, an unresolved V gene accounts for under half, and the remainder has no known explanation. The sample table contains around 150,000 clones; only one count was recorded for about 94% of them. The leading ten clones occupy about 9.3% of the sample. This sample was included in a study of control samples from healthy donors and cancer patients (dated by TCRdb to 2019 to 2021). A distance of 14 bases separates the germline ends of V and J, which lose 0 bases and 3 bases respectively. The germline V gene gives CDR1 as SGDLS and CDR2 as YYNGEE. From cysteine to phenylalanine, the CDR3 is 16 amino acids long. Solely the CDR3 DNA is kept, with 48 bases framed from the first base.

This receptor was obtained from a woman in her thirties or forties in good health. The rearrangement joined TRBV9 to TRBJ2-3; D gene: possibly TRBD2, on 6 matching bases. Sequencing was carried out using blood. The DNA sequence follows: TGTGCCAGCAGCGTAGAAACGGGAGCGAGTACAGATACGCAGTATTTT. This translates into CASSVETGASTDTQYF.